These T cell receptor beta chains were read from a single sample in a study of T-cell memory formation after mild COVID-19. TCRdb reprocessed the 5' RACE reads with MiXCR, giving one entry per CDR3 protein. Altogether fewer than 400,000 distinct CDR3 sequences are present, 13% being singletons, with the ten largest covering roughly a fifth. The source material was PBMCs or a T cell subset sorted from them (not recorded which). The receptors here all came from a young man who had mild COVID-19 (a few samples of this study predate the infection). Cell type and time point are not known. Both conserved end residues are part of each CDR3. Only part of the rows carry a size: once, few, many, or a class if the clone is expanded.

cdr3_aa	v_call	clone_size	cdr3_length	j_call
CATSLQGNTEAFF	TRBV24-1	-	13	TRBJ1-1
CASSPYTEQFF	TRBV18	-	11	TRBJ2-1
CASSYSTGSPIRGTGELFF	TRBV6-2/TRBV6-3	few	19	TRBJ2-2
CASSLDGGALAGELFF	TRBV7-2	few	16	TRBJ2-2
CASSIGGRVAQPQHF	TRBV12-3/TRBV12-4	few	15	TRBJ1-5
CASSVFGWAPNQPQHF	TRBV7-8	few	16	TRBJ1-5
CASSQGSASGANVLTF	TRBV4-3	-	16	TRBJ2-6
CASYDPGQGKGYTF	TRBV5-1	few	14	TRBJ1-2
CASNPRGPLAKNIQYF	TRBV10-2	-	16	TRBJ2-4
CSVEDRERHTGELFF	TRBV29-1	-	15	TRBJ2-2
CASSPPGQGAYGYTF	TRBV5-1	many	15	TRBJ1-2